This T cell receptor beta chain was retrieved from a study of blood T cell repertoires in COVID-19. Assay: immunoSEQ multiplex PCR; the TCRdb copy retains only in-frame clones and omits some. Here the sample spans approximately 220,000 clones, around 91% being singletons. The CDR3 loop spans 18 amino acids. Germline V gene lookup returns CDR1 MNHNS and CDR2 SASEGT. Losses at the gene ends were 1 base for V and 6 bases for J; bases not matched to a gene: 10. Source material: PBMCs or T cells enriched from blood (not recorded which). The rearrangement links TRBV6-1 to TRBJ2-4, with 12 bases aligning to TRBD2. This TCR was sampled from a man aged 25 to 40 who had been exposed to COVID-19. Here the CDR3 DNA reads TGTGCCAGCAGTGAAGGGGCTAGCGGGGGGGGACGGCTAAACATTCAGTACTTC. This sequence encodes CASSEGASGGGRLNIQYF.